The source of this T cell receptor beta chain is a study of T-cell memory formation after mild COVID-19. General study results and limits: CD4+ bias marked clones expanding day 15 to 37, unlike balanced contracting clones.

The sample holds a few counts of this clonotype. Antigen: not known. TCRdb recomputed calls from the 5' RACE reads with MiXCR, one row per CDR3 protein. The table lists some 150,000 distinct CDR3 sequences, about 5.5% of them singletons. The source of this sequence is an adult woman who had mild COVID-19 (a few samples of this study predate the infection). Cell type and time point are not known. The sample taken for sequencing was PBMCs or a T cell subset sorted from them (not recorded which).

CDR3 amino acids: CSVEDVVGGRNTGELFF. The CDR3 nucleotides read TGCAGCGTTGAAGATGTTGTCGGGGGCCGCAACACCGGGGAGCTGTTTTTT. This chain connects TRBV29-1 to TRBJ2-2; D may be TRBD1 or TRBD2 (6 bases each). The CDR3 length is 17 residues. The germline V gene has CDR1 SQVTM and CDR2 ANQGSEA. V was clipped by 0 bases and J by 2 bases, with 16 bases between them.